These 17 T cell receptor beta chains came from one sample sequenced in a study of glioma-infiltrating T cells. Amplification of TCR alpha and beta CDR3 regions from RNA used iRepertoire nested multiplex PCR. TCRdb reprocessed the multiplex PCR reads with MiXCR, giving one entry per CDR3 protein. The sample holds around 350,000 distinct CDR3 sequences; more than 35% are singletons and the top ten take approximately 12%. Sequencing was done on a sample of glioma tissue, nonneoplastic brain tissue, or PBMCs (not recorded which). Receptor source: a human donor with low-grade glioma or glioblastoma, undergoing nonglioma brain surgery, or in good health (not recorded which).

This clonotype came up a few times. J is TRBJ1-1 and V is TRBV6-1; D uncertain. CDR3 length: 13 amino acids. The ends were cut back, 3 bases at V and 4 bases at J, with 9 bases in the middle. The germline V gene encodes CDR1 MNHNS and CDR2 SASEGT. The DNA of the CDR3 is TGTGCCAGCAGTGATCAGGCCGGCACTGAAGCTTTCTTT. It codes for CASSDQAGTEAFF.

The chain links TRBV7-9 to TRBJ2-7, with D tentatively TRBD2 (5 bases). Trimming took off 9 bases at V and 2 bases at J, with 20 bases between the two ends. Per germline, CDR1 SEHNR and CDR2 FQNEAQ (reference sequence). The CDR3 is made up of 15 amino acids. This CDR3 reads CASTGESGNPYEQYF. In nucleotides, the CDR3 is TGTGCCAGTACCGGGGAAAGTGGTAATCCCTACGAGCAGTACTTC.

The rearrangement uses TRBV7-2 and TRBJ2-5; TRBD1 matches at 10 bases. V shed 2 bases and J 0 bases; nucleotides not matched to a gene: 9. Germline V gives CDR1 SGHTA, CDR2 FQGNSA. CDR3 length: 18 amino acids. CDR3 sequence reads: CASSLRGQGSPYQETQYF. Here the CDR3 DNA reads TGTGCCAGCAGCTTAAGGGGACAGGGGTCCCCCTACCAAGAGACCCAGTACTTC.

This clonotype was observed a few times. The genes are TRBV20-1 and TRBJ2-2; TRBD2 might be the D (7 bases). CDR1 and CDR2 from the germline V gene are DFQATT and SNEGSKA (reference sequence). V lost 5 bases and J 6 bases, leaving 16 bases between the germline ends. This CDR3 has 14 residues. The CDR3 spells CSAPSRGAAGELFF. The CDR3 bases are TGCAGTGCTCCCAGTCGGGGGGCGGCCGGGGAGCTGTTTTTT.

This clonotype was counted many times. The CDR3 region has the DNA TGTGCCAGCAGTCGACGCCTGAGGAGGGCTGAAGCTTTCTTT. As protein: CASSRRLRRAEAFF. The genes are TRBV6-1 and TRBJ1-1; no clear D. Germline assignment: CDR1 MNHNS and CDR2 SASEGT. Trimming cost V 5 bases and J 6 bases, with 16 bases left between them. The CDR3 is 14 residues long.

For this clonotype: At one of its ends the junction is not consistent with the germline gene, which may arise from a read error. The chain employs TRBV3-1 and TRBJ2-1; 7 bases fit TRBD1. The germline V gene encodes CDR1 LGHDT and CDR2 YNNKEL (reference sequence). The CDR3 runs 15 residues. CDR3 amino acids: CASSQEGGPYNEQLF. Written as DNA, the CDR3 is TGTGCCAGCAGCCAAGAAGGGGGCCCCTACAATGAGCAGCTCTTC.

The rearrangement joins TRBV19 to TRBJ1-5; D not resolved. The ends were cut back, 6 bases at V and 0 bases at J, with 12 bases in the middle. Germline CDR1 is LNHDA and CDR2 is SQIVND (reference sequence). The CDR3 is made up of 15 amino acids. This CDR3 is CASRVNNYSNQPQHF. In nucleotides, the CDR3 is TGTGCCAGTAGGGTAAACAACTATAGCAATCAGCCCCAGCATTTT.

This clonotype occurred a few times. The chain carries TRBV7-9 and TRBJ2-7; 11 bases agree with TRBD2. V shed 4 bases, J shed 12 bases, and the junction held 2 bases outside the gene matches. Germline CDR1 is SEHNR and CDR2 is FQNEAQ (reference sequence). The CDR3 runs to 11 residues. Here the CDR3 reads CASSSGLAGYF. The CDR3, as DNA: TGTGCCAGCAGCTCCGGACTAGCGGGGTACTTC.

Notes on this clonotype: A much larger clone sits a single nucleotide away, making a read error possible. V gene TRBV6-2 or TRBV6-3 combines with J gene TRBJ2-6; weak D call: TRBD2 (6 bases). The CDR3 spans 14 residues. Germline V gene data show CDR1 as MNHEY and CDR2 as SVGEGT. DNA for the CDR3: TGTGCCAGCGTGTGGGACTCTGGGGCCAACGTCCTGGCTTTC. Translated, it gives CASVWDSGANVLAF.

The V call is TRBV27, the J call TRBJ2-7, with D perhaps matching TRBD1 (6 bases). The CDR3 is made up of 18 amino acids. Germline V gives CDR1 MNHEY, CDR2 SMNVEV (reference sequence). The CDR3 protein is CVSSSPISTGIHSYEQYF. The CDR3 DNA follows: TGTGTTAGCAGTTCGCCTATATCCACAGGGATCCACTCCTACGAGCAGTACTTC.

This clonotype was seen more than once but under ten times. This may come from a read error, since a much larger clone is one base off. The rearrangement joins TRBV28 to TRBJ2-1; D remains unclear. The CDR3 has 10 amino acids. Germline assignment: CDR1 MDHEN and CDR2 SYDVKM. The CDR3 here is CASSDNKQFF. The CDR3 region has the DNA TGTGCCAGCAGTGACAATAAGCAGTTCTTC.

The J gene is TRBJ2-7, the V gene TRBV4-1; D tentatively reads TRBD1 or TRBD2 (5 bases each). The germline V gene has CDR1 MGHRA and CDR2 YSYEKL. Deletions cut 4 bases from V and 6 bases from J, with 16 bases between. The CDR3 loop spans 14 amino acids. The CDR3 sequence is CASSRGTDSGEQYF. The CDR3, as DNA: TGCGCCAGCAGCCGAGGGACCGACTCAGGCGAGCAGTACTTC.

The chain is built from TRBV6-1 and TRBJ2-6; D remains unclear. The CDR3 runs to 16 residues. V was trimmed by 6 bases and J by 4 bases, leaving 16 bases between them. The germline CDR1 and CDR2 sequences are MNHNS and SASEGT. The CDR3 nucleotides are TGTGCCAGCAGCCAACCCGGTTGGCCCGGGGCCAACGTCCTGACTTTC. This gives the protein CASSQPGWPGANVLTF.

The chain combines TRBV3-1 with TRBJ2-1; D might be TRBD1 or TRBD2, each matching 5 bases. Looked up from germline, CDR1 is LGHDT and CDR2 is YNNKEL (reference sequence). Trimming shortened V by 2 bases and J by 3 bases, and 11 bases separated the two germline ends. The length of the CDR3 is 15 residues. Written as DNA, the CDR3 is TGTGCCAGCAGCCAACCGGGACCTGGCTACAATGAGCAGTTCTTC. This translates into CASSQPGPGYNEQFF.

This clonotype is a singleton in its sample. The chain employs TRBV19 and TRBJ1-1, with D tentatively TRBD1 (5 bases). V lost 5 bases, J lost 4 bases, and 14 bases lay in between. The CDR3 runs to 14 residues. Germline CDR1 LNHDA, CDR2 SQIVND (reference sequence). The CDR3 bases are TGTGCCAGTAGTCCGAAGCCAGGGTTCACTGAAGCTTTCTTT. Translated, it gives CASSPKPGFTEAFF.

This clonotype was recorded a few times. The chain combines TRBV28 with TRBJ2-2; D may be TRBD2 (7 bases). Looked up from germline, CDR1 is MDHEN and CDR2 is SYDVKM. The CDR3 has 15 amino acids. The ends were cut back, 5 bases at V and 0 bases at J, with 10 bases in the middle. CDR3 DNA sequence: TGTGCCAGCAGTGGGGGGGCGGCGAACACCGGGGAGCTGTTTTTT. Translated: CASSGGAANTGELFF.

This chain connects TRBV7-2 to TRBJ2-7; tentative D call: TRBD2 (6 bases). The V end lost 3 bases, the J end lost 4 bases, and 19 bases lay between the germline ends. CDR3 size: 16 residues. Germline assignment: CDR1 SGHTA and CDR2 FQGNSA. The CDR3 is CASSFFGRARGYEQYF. CDR3 nucleotide sequence: TGTGCCAGCAGCTTTTTTGGGCGGGCCCGGGGGTACGAGCAGTACTTC.